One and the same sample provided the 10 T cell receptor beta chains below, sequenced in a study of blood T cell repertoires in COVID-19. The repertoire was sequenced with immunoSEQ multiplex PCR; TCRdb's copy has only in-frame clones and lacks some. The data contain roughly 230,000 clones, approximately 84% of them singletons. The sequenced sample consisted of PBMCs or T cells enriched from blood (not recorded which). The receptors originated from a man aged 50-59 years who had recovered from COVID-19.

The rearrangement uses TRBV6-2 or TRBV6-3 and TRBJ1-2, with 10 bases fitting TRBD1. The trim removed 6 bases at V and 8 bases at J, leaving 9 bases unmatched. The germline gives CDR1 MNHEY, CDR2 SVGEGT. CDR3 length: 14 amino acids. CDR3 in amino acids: CASSLGQGRIGYTF. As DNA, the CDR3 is TGTGCCAGCAGCCTGGGACAGGGGAGAATCGGCTACACCTTC.

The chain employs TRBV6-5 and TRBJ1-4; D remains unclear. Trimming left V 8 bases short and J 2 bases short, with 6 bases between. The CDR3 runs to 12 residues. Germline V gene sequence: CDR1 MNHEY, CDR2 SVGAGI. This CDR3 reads CASAATNEKLFF. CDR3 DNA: TGTGCCAGCGCAGCGACTAATGAAAAACTGTTTTTT.

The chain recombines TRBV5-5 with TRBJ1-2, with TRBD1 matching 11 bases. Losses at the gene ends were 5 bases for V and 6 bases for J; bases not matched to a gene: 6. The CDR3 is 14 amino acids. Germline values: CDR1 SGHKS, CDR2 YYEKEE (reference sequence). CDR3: CASRQGQGANGYTF. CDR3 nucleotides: TGTGCCAGCAGACAAGGACAGGGGGCAAATGGCTACACCTTC.

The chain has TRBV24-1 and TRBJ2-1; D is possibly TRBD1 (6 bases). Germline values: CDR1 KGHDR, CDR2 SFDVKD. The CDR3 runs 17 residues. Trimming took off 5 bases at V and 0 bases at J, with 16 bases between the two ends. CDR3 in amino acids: CATSGTDQQSSYNEQFF. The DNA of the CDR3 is TGTGCCACCAGTGGGACAGACCAGCAGAGCTCCTACAATGAGCAGTTCTTC.

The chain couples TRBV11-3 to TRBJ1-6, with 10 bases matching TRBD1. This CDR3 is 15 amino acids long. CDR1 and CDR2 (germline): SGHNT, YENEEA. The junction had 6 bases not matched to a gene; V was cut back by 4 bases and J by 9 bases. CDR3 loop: CASSSPTGGFSPLHF. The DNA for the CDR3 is TGTGCCAGCAGCTCCCCGACAGGGGGCTTTTCACCCCTCCACTTT.

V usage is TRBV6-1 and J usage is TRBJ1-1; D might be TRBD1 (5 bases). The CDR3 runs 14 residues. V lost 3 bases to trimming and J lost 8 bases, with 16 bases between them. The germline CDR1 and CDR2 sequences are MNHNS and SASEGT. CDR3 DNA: TGTGCCAGCAGTGAGTCGGGGGTCAGGGACGAAGCTTTCTTT. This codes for CASSESGVRDEAFF.

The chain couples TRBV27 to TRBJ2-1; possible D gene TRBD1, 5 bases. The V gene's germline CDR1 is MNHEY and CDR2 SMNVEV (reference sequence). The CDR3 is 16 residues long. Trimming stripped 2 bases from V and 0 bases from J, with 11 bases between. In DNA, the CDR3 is TGTGCCAGCAGTTTAACCGACAGACGCTCCTACAATGAGCAGTTCTTC. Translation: CASSLTDRRSYNEQFF.

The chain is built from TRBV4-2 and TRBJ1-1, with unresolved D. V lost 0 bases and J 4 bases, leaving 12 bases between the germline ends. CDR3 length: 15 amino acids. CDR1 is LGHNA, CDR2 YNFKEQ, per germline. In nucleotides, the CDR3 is TGTGCCAGCAGCCAAGAAGAGTCCCTTGGCACTGAAGCTTTCTTT. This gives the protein CASSQEESLGTEAFF.

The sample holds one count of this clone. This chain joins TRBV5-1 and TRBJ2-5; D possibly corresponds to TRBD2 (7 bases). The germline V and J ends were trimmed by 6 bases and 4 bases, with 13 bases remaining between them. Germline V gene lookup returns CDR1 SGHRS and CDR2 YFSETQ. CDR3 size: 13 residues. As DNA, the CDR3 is TGCGCCAGCACCCGGGGGGCCGGAGAGACCCAGTACTTC. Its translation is CASTRGAGETQYF.

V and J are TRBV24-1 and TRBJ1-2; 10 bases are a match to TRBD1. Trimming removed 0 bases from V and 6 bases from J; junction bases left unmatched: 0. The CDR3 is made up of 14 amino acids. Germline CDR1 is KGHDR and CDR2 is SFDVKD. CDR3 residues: CATSDLGTGDGYTF. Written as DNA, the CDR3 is TGTGCCACCAGTGATTTGGGGACAGGGGATGGCTACACCTTC.